The 25 T cell receptor beta chains presented below share a single source sample, sequenced in a study of T-cell reconstitution after alpha-beta-depleted transplantation in children. Unique molecular identifiers were incorporated into the prepared TCRbeta library. Using its own MiXCR run on the PCR reads, TCRdb lists one record per CDR3 protein. The table includes about 270,000 distinct CDR3 sequences, 9.5% to 10% detected once. The sample consisted of PBMCs from the stem cell graft donor, taken from the stem cell graft. Receptor source: a human donor who donated a stem cell graft to a child with SCID.

This chain links TRBV6-1 with TRBJ1-1; the D is unclear. Trimming cost V 6 bases and J 3 bases, with 14 bases left between them. The germline V gene encodes CDR1 MNHNS and CDR2 SASEGT. CDR3 length: 14 residues. The CDR3 coding sequence is TGTGCCAGCAGCCCGGGAAGCCTATACACTGAAGCTTTCTTT. Its protein product is CASSPGSLYTEAFF.

This clonotype was recorded at least ten times. The CDR3 region is CSATKRGTETQYF. CDR3 sequence (DNA): TGCAGTGCTACGAAGAGAGGGACGGAGACCCAGTACTTC. The chain employs TRBV20-1 and TRBJ2-5; D assignment may be TRBD1 or TRBD2 (5 bases each). The CDR3 runs 13 residues. CDR1 and CDR2 (germline): DFQATT, SNEGSKA (reference sequence). The V and J ends lost 4 bases and 5 bases respectively, with 14 bases between them.

This chain uses TRBV19 with TRBJ2-1; D is ambiguous. CDR1 is LNHDA and CDR2 is SQIVND in the germline V gene (reference sequence). The V end lost 5 bases, the J end lost 5 bases, and 7 bases lay between the germline ends. The CDR3 loop spans 12 amino acids. The CDR3 DNA sequence: TGTGCCAGTAGTCCCCCCCACAATGAGCAGTTCTTC. This sequence encodes CASSPPHNEQFF.

The chain is built from TRBV5-4 and TRBJ2-4, with 10 positions matching TRBD1. Germline CDR1 and CDR2: SGHNT and YYREEE (reference sequence). The length of the CDR3 is 20 residues. The J segment lost 0 bases and the V segment lost 0 bases, leaving 12 bases of the junction unmatched. Here the CDR3 DNA reads TGTGCCAGCAGCTTGGCCCAGGGACAGGGGAACAAACTAGCCAAAAACATTCAGTACTTC. Residues: CASSLAQGQGNKLAKNIQYF.

The chain couples TRBV4-1 to TRBJ2-3, with D possibly being TRBD2 (6 bases). V was clipped by 4 bases and J by 0 bases, with 14 bases between them. Germline V gene sequence: CDR1 MGHRA, CDR2 YSYEKL. CDR3 size: 16 residues. In nucleotides, the CDR3 is TGCGCCAGCAGCCGCGGCGGGGTTTCTAGCACAGATACGCAGTATTTT. It encodes CASSRGGVSSTDTQYF.

The chain is built from TRBV7-9 and TRBJ2-4; no reliable D call. Trimming left V 5 bases short and J 1 base short, with 6 bases between. CDR3 size: 13 residues. Germline CDR1 is SEHNR and CDR2 is FQNEAQ (reference sequence). CDR3 sequence (DNA): TGTGCCAGCAGCCCCCCCGCCAAAAACATTCAGTACTTC. Translating it yields CASSPPAKNIQYF.

The chain links TRBV6-5 to TRBJ2-3, with D unclear. This CDR3 comprises 13 residues. Germline CDR1 reads MNHEY; CDR2 reads SVGAGI. Trimming removed 2 bases from V and 3 bases from J, with 6 bases in between. The CDR3 DNA follows: TGTGCCAGCAGTTACACTCCAACAGATACGCAGTATTTT. This gives the protein CASSYTPTDTQYF.

This clonotype was counted between two and nine times. The genes are TRBV2 and TRBJ2-1; TRBD2 aligns across 8 bases. Germline V CDR1 and CDR2: SNHLY, FYNNEI. This CDR3 contains 14 residues. V trimming: 2 bases; J trimming: 4 bases; junction bases outside the gene matches: 1. As DNA, the CDR3 is TGTGCCAGCAGTGAACGGGGGGGATACAATGAGCAGTTCTTC. Translation gives CASSERGGYNEQFF.

This clonotype was counted only a few times. The rearrangement uses TRBV3-1 and TRBJ1-5; D perhaps matches TRBD1 (6 bases). Germline V gene sequence: CDR1 LGHDT, CDR2 YNNKEL (reference sequence). This CDR3 region has 16 residues. V lost 0 bases, J lost 7 bases, and 16 bases lay in between. The CDR3 sequence is CASSQDPRGGRQPQHF. CDR3 bases: TGTGCCAGCAGCCAAGATCCCAGGGGCGGTCGGCAGCCCCAGCATTTT.

This clonotype occurred many times. V is TRBV19 and J is TRBJ2-1; D is possibly TRBD2 (7 bases). Germline V lookup: CDR1 LNHDA, CDR2 SQIVND (reference sequence). The CDR3 totals 12 residues. V was cut by 7 bases and J by 8 bases, with 12 bases left in between. This CDR3 reads CASNPGGDEQFF. The CDR3, as DNA: TGTGCCAGTAACCCGGGGGGCGATGAGCAGTTCTTC.

The chain carries TRBV2 and TRBJ2-7; a possible D gene is TRBD2 (6 bases). Trimming shortened V by 6 bases and J by 5 bases, and 17 bases separated the two germline ends. The CDR3 has 14 residues. Germline CDR1 and CDR2: SNHLY and FYNNEI. CDR3 protein: CASRGGPQFNEQYF. CDR3 in DNA: TGTGCCAGCAGGGGGGGACCCCAGTTCAACGAGCAGTACTTC.

This rearrangement joins TRBV6-1 to TRBJ2-2; possible D gene TRBD1, 6 bases. Germline CDR1 and CDR2: MNHNS and SASEGT. V gave up 11 bases and J gave up 0 bases, with 16 bases separating them. The CDR3 is 15 amino acids. DNA of the CDR3: TGTGCCTTGAGGGGACAAGCCGCGAACACCGGGGAGCTGTTTTTT. It translates to CALRGQAANTGELFF.

The chain combines TRBV7-8 with TRBJ2-7; the match to TRBD1 covers 7 bases. J was trimmed by 13 bases and V by 3 bases; bases with no gene match: 12. Germline CDR1 is SGHVS and CDR2 is FQNEAQ. The CDR3 is 13 residues long. Written as DNA, the CDR3 is TGTGCCAGCAGCTTTGAAGGGACAGTGGTGGTTTACTTC. Its translation is CASSFEGTVVVYF.

The V and J genes are TRBV10-3 and TRBJ2-7; tentatively, D is TRBD1 (6 bases). The CDR3 sequence is 14 residues long. The V and J ends lost 7 bases and 0 bases respectively, with 13 bases between them. Germline CDR1 ENHRY, CDR2 SYGVKD. The CDR3 is CAINKDRTSYEQYF. CDR3 nucleotides: TGTGCCATCAATAAAGACAGGACCTCCTACGAGCAGTACTTC.

This clonotype was observed a handful of times. Germline is not matched at one junction end, which may reflect a read error. The chain couples TRBV20-1 to TRBJ1-4; D ambiguous. Germline V CDR1 and CDR2: DFQATT, SNEGSKA (reference sequence). This CDR3 has 11 amino acids. The CDR3 loop is CSAILNEKLFF. CDR3 coding DNA: TGCAGTGCTATCCTTAATGAGAAACTGTTTTTT.

The V and J genes are TRBV7-2 and TRBJ2-3; 9 nucleotides agree with TRBD2. With V trimmed by 4 bases and J by 5 bases, 10 bases remained unmatched. Looked up from germline, CDR1 is SGHTA and CDR2 is FQGNSA. The length of the CDR3 is 16 residues. CDR3 residues: CASSSEGGGAQDTQYF. CDR3 nucleotides: TGTGCCAGCAGCTCCGAGGGCGGGGGGGCCCAAGATACGCAGTATTTT. Full variable domain (missing parts from reference TRBV7-2 and TRBJ2-3): GAGVSQSPSNKVTEKGKDVELRCDPISGHTALYWYRQSLGQGLEFLIYFQGNSAPDKSGLPSDRFSAERTGGSVSTLTIQRTQQEDSAVYLCASSSEGGGAQDTQYFGPGTRLTVL.

In the case of this clonotype: At one of its ends the junction is not consistent with the germline gene, which may arise from a read error. The rearrangement joins TRBV3-1 to TRBJ1-2; D remains unclear. Germline V gives CDR1 LGHDT, CDR2 YNNKEL (reference sequence). The CDR3 sequence is 11 residues long. The chain's CDR3 is CASSQDPVFAF. The CDR3 DNA reads as TGTGCCAGCAGCCAAGATCCCGTTTTCGCCTTC.

This clonotype appeared a single time. The chain combines TRBV5-5 with TRBJ1-1; 7 bases match TRBD1. CDR1 is SGHKS and CDR2 is YYEKEE in the germline V gene (reference sequence). There are 13 residues in the CDR3. V gave up 2 bases and J gave up 5 bases; unmatched junction bases: 3. CDR3 loop: CASSFFRGTEAFF. The DNA for the CDR3 is TGTGCCAGCAGCTTTTTCAGGGGGACTGAAGCTTTCTTT.

This clonotype was counted between two and nine times. This sequence joins TRBV12-3 or TRBV12-4 and TRBJ1-5; 7 nucleotides line up with TRBD1. Unmatched junction bases numbered 0, after V lost 1 base and J lost 6 bases. The CDR3 extends over 13 amino acids. This CDR3 reads CASSLGQGQPQHF. As DNA, the CDR3 is TGTGCCAGCAGTTTAGGACAGGGTCAGCCCCAGCATTTT.

This clonotype was counted between two and nine times. V gene TRBV11-1 combines with J gene TRBJ2-3, with TRBD2 matching over 8 bases. Trimming at V came to 1 base and at J to 4 bases, leaving 13 bases not matched to a gene. The CDR3 is made up of 18 amino acids. Looked up from germline, CDR1 is SGHAT and CDR2 is FQDESV (reference sequence). DNA of the CDR3: TGTGCCAGCAGCTTAGGAGGTGCAGCGGGGGCCTCCCCAGATACGCAGTATTTT. It encodes CASSLGGAAGASPDTQYF.

The rearrangement links TRBV14 to TRBJ1-5, with 7 bases matching TRBD1. The CDR3 extends over 16 amino acids. Germline trimming cut 2 bases from V and 9 bases from J; bases unmatched to any gene: 13. CDR1 is SGHDN and CDR2 is FVKESK in the germline V gene. The CDR3 here is CASSQPRRDSDWPQHF. The CDR3 DNA reads as TGTGCCAGCAGCCAACCCCGCCGGGACAGCGATTGGCCCCAGCATTTT.

This clonotype has just a few counts. The chain joins TRBV4-1 to TRBJ2-7, with 7 bases that match TRBD1. This CDR3 has 17 residues. Germline V CDR1 and CDR2: MGHRA, YSYEKL. J gave up 3 bases and V 0 bases, and 11 bases lay outside the gene matches. The CDR3 is CASSQDRNRDRSYEQYF. CDR3 nucleotides: TGCGCCAGCAGCCAAGATCGAAATCGGGACAGAAGCTACGAGCAGTACTTC.

This clonotype was seen more than once but under ten times. The chain carries TRBV7-3 and TRBJ1-2, with unresolved D. The CDR3 spans 15 residues. Germline V gene lookup returns CDR1 SGHTA and CDR2 FQGTGA. With 4 bases removed from V and 0 bases from J, the gap between germline ends came to 12 bases. CDR3 coding DNA: TGTGCCAGCAGCTCCGACCGAATAGCTAACTATGGCTACACCTTC. This codes for CASSSDRIANYGYTF.

DNA of the CDR3: TGTGCCACCAGCAGTTGGACAGGGGGCGAGGGCACAGATACGCAGTATTTT. Its translation is CATSSWTGGEGTDTQYF. V is TRBV15 and J is TRBJ2-3; 11 positions agree with TRBD1. There are 17 residues in the CDR3. Germline lookup yields CDR1 LNHNV and CDR2 YYDKDF (reference sequence). The trim removed 3 bases at V and 1 base at J, leaving 6 bases unmatched.

This clonotype was counted only a few times. Here the CDR3 DNA reads TGCAGCGCCATTCGTACTACAGGGGGCGTTGAAACTGAAGCTTTCTTT. Translating it yields CSAIRTTGGVETEAFF. The chain carries TRBV29-1 and TRBJ1-1; 9 nucleotides line up with TRBD1. The trim removed 7 bases at V and 5 bases at J, leaving 17 bases unmatched. Germline V gives CDR1 SQVTM, CDR2 ANQGSEA. The CDR3 is 16 amino acids.